The 6 T cell receptor beta chains given below trace back to one sample, sequenced in a study of OX40 agonist ivuxolimab in advanced cancers. TCRdb keeps only in-frame clones here, not all; method: immunoSEQ multiplex PCR. The table lists roughly 74,000 clones, approximately 92% of them singletons. Sample: CD4+ or CD8+ T cells sorted from blood, taken in a trial of the OX40 agonist ivuxolimab. The origin of the receptors is an adult with an advanced solid tumor such as melanoma, head and neck, liver or kidney cancer.

The chain combines TRBV5-4 with TRBJ2-6; D gene unclear. This CDR3 is 13 amino acids long. With 1 base removed from V and 2 bases from J, the gap between germline ends came to 1 base. The germline CDR1 and CDR2 sequences are SGHNT and YYREEE (reference sequence). The CDR3 DNA reads as TGTGCCAGCAGCTTGCCTGGGGCCAACGTCCTGACTTTC. It yields the protein CASSLPGANVLTF.

This clone has just a few counts. The V call is TRBV4-2, the J call TRBJ2-5; 13 positions match TRBD2. CDR3 size: 14 residues. In germline, CDR1 is LGHNA, CDR2 YNFKEQ. Trimming removed 4 bases from V and 5 bases from J; junction bases left unmatched: 1. The CDR3 bases are TGTGCCAGCAGCCTGACTAGCGGGGGGGAGACCCAGTACTTC. It codes for CASSLTSGGETQYF.

The chain combines TRBV5-1 with TRBJ2-1; 10 nucleotides align to TRBD2. V dropped 4 bases and J dropped 8; count of bases not matched to a gene: 6. CDR1 is SGHRS and CDR2 is YFSETQ in the germline V gene. The CDR3 sequence is 14 residues long. Written as DNA, the CDR3 is TGCGCCAGCAGCGTCGGGACTAGCGTCGATGAGCAGTTCTTC. It encodes CASSVGTSVDEQFF.

J is TRBJ2-1 and V is TRBV6-1; D might be TRBD1 (5 bases). Germline values: CDR1 MNHNS, CDR2 SASEGT. The CDR3 totals 16 residues. V dropped 2 bases and J dropped 8 bases, with 19 bases sitting between them. CDR3 in amino acids: CASSETLLPPGYEQFF. DNA for the CDR3: TGTGCCAGCAGTGAAACACTCCTACCGCCAGGGTATGAGCAGTTCTTC.

The chain employs TRBV15 and TRBJ1-1; 8 nucleotides agree with TRBD1. Germline CDR1 and CDR2: LNHNV and YYDKDF (reference sequence). The junction had 15 bases not matched to a gene; V was cut back by 0 bases and J by 3 bases. The CDR3 has 19 residues. The CDR3 region is CATSRDHAQGAGGDTEAFF. The CDR3 DNA sequence: TGTGCCACCAGCAGAGATCACGCCCAGGGGGCCGGTGGCGACACTGAAGCTTTCTTT.

The rearrangement links TRBV19 to TRBJ1-1; D not certain. The CDR3 totals 13 residues. V lost 5 bases and J 1 base, leaving 8 bases between the germline ends. Germline lookup yields CDR1 LNHDA and CDR2 SQIVND (reference sequence). Written as DNA, the CDR3 is TGTGCCAGTAGTGCTGGAGGGAACACTGAAGCTTTCTTT. Translated: CASSAGGNTEAFF. The full variable domain, completed using reference TRBV19 and TRBJ1-1, is DGGITQSPKYLFRKEGQNVTLSCEQNLNHDAMYWYRQDPGQGLRLIYYSQIVNDFQKGDIAEGYSVSREKKESFPLTVTSAQKNPTAFYLCASSAGGNTEAFFGQGTRLTVV.